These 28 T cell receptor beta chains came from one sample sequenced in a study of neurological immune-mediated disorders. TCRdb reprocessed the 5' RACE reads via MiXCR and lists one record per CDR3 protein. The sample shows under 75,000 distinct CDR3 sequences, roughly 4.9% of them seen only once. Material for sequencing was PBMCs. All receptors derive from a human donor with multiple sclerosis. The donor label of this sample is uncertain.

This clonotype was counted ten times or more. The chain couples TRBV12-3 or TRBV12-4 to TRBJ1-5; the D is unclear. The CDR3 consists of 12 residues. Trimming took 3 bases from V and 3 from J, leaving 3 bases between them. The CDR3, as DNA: TGTGCCAGCAGTTTGGACAATCAGCCCCAGCATTTT. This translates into CASSLDNQPQHF.

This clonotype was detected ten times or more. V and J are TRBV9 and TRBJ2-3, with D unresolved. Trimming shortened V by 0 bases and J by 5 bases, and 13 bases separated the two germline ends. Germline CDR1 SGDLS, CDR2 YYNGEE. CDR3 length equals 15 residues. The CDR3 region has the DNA TGTGCCAGCAGCGTAGTGGGTGGGTCGAAAGATACGCAGTATTTT. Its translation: CASSVVGGSKDTQYF.

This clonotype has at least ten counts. CDR3 loop: CAISESRVGNSPLHF. In DNA, the CDR3 is TGTGCCATCAGTGAGTCGAGAGTGGGTAATTCACCCCTCCACTTT. The rearrangement links TRBV10-3 to TRBJ1-6, with unresolved D. The germline V and J ends were trimmed by 0 bases and 6 bases, with 9 bases remaining between them. The CDR3 extends over 15 amino acids. Germline V gives CDR1 ENHRY, CDR2 SYGVKD.

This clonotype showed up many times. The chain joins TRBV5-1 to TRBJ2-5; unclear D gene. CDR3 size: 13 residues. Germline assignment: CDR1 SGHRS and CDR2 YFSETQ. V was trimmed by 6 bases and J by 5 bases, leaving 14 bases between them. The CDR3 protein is CASKYSLRETQYF. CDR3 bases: TGCGCCAGCAAATACAGCCTCCGGGAGACCCAGTACTTC.

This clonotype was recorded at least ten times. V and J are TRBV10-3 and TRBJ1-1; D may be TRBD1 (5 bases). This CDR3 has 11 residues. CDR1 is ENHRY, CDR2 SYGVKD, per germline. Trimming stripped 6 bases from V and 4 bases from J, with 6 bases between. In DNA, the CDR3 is TGTGCCATCAGGGGGGGCACTGAAGCTTTCTTT. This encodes CAIRGGTEAFF.

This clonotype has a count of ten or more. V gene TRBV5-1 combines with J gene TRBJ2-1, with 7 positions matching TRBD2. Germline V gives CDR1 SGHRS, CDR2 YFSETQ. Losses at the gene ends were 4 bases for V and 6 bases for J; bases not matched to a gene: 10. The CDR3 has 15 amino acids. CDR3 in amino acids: CASSPAGEQFNEQFF. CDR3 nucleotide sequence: TGCGCCAGCAGCCCTGCGGGGGAGCAATTCAATGAGCAGTTCTTC.

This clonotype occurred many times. CDR3 in amino acids: CASSRGSGELFF. The CDR3 DNA is TGTGCCAGCAGTCGGGGGTCCGGGGAGCTGTTTTTT. This chain uses TRBV3-1 with TRBJ2-2; possible D gene TRBD2, 6 bases. Looked up from germline, CDR1 is LGHDT and CDR2 is YNNKEL (reference sequence). The V and J ends lost 6 bases and 6 bases respectively, with 8 bases between them. This CDR3 contains 12 residues.

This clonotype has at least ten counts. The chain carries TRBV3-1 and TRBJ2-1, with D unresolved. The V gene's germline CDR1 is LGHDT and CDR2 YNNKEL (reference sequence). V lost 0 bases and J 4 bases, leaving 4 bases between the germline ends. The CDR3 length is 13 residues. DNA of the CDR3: TGTGCCAGCAGCCAAGACGGGTACAATGAGCAGTTCTTC. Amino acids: CASSQDGYNEQFF.

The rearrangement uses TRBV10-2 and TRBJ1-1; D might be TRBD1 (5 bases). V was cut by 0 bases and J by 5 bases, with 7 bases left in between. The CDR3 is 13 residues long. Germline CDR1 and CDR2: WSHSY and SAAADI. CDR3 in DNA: TGCGCCAGCAGTGAGTCGAGGGGTACTGAAGCTTTCTTT. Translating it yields CASSESRGTEAFF.

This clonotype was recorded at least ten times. For the CDR3, the DNA is TGCAGCGTTGAAAGTGTGCACCTCCCGGGGGCAGATACGCAGTATTTT. It specifies CSVESVHLPGADTQYF. J is TRBJ2-3 and V is TRBV29-1; the D gene is possibly TRBD2 (6 bases). V lost 2 bases and J 4 bases, leaving 19 bases between the germline ends. The length of the CDR3 is 16 residues. Germline V CDR1 and CDR2: SQVTM, ANQGSEA.

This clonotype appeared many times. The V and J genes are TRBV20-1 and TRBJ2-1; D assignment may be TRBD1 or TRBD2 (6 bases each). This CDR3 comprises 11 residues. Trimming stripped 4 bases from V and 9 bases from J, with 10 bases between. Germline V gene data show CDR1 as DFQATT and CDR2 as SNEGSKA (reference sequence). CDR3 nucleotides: TGCAGTGCTATAAAGGGGGGTGAGCAGTTCTTC. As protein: CSAIKGGEQFF.

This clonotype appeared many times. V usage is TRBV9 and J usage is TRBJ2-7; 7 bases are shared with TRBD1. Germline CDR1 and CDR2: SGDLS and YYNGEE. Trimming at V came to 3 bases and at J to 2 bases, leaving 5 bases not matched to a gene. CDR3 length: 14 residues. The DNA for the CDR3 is TGTGCCAGCAGCGGCCGGGACAGCACCTACGAGCAGTACTTC. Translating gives CASSGRDSTYEQYF.

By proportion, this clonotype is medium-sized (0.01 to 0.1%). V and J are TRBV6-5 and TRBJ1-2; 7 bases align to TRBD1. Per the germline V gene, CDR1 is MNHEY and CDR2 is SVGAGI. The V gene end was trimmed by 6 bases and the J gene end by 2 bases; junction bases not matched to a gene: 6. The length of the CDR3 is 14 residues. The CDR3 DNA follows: TGTGCCAGCAGGCGAGGGGGCCGGAACTATGGCTACACCTTC. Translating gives CASRRGGRNYGYTF.

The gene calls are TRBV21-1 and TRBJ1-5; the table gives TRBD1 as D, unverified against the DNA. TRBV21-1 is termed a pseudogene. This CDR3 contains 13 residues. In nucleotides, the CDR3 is TGTGCCAGCAGCCCCCGGGACCCTCAGCCCCAGCATTTT. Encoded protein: CASSPRDPQPQHF.

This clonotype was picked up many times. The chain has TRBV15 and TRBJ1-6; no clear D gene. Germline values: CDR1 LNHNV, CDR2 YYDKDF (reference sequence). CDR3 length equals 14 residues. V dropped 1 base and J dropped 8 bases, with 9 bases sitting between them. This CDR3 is CATSRVRVDSPLHF. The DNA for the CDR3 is TGTGCCACCAGCAGAGTAAGGGTGGATTCACCCCTCCACTTT.

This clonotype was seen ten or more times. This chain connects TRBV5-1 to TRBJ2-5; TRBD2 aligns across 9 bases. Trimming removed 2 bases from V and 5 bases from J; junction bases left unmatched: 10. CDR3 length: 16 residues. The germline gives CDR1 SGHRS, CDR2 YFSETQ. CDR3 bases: TGCGCCAGCAGCTTTCGCGCGGGGGGGCTCCGTGAGACCCAGTACTTC. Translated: CASSFRAGGLRETQYF. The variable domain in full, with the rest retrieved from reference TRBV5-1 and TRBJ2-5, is KAGVTQTPRYLIKTRGQQVTLSCSPISGHRSVSWYQQTPGQGLQFLFEYFSETQRNKGNFPGRFSGRQFSNSRSEMNVSTLELGDSALYLCASSFRAGGLRETQYFGPGTRLLVL.

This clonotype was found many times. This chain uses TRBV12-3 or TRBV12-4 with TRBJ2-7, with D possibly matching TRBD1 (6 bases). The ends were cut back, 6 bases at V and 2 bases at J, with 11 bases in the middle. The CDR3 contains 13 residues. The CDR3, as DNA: TGTGCCAGCAGCCCCGGACAGCCCTACGAGCAGTACTTC. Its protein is CASSPGQPYEQYF.

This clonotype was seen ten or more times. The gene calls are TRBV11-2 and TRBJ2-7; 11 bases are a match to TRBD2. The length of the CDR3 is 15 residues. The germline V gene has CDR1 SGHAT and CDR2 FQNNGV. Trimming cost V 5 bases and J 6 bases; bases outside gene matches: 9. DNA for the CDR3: TGTGCCAGCAGCCCCGGTCGGGGACTAGCGGCCGAGCAGTACTTC. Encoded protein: CASSPGRGLAAEQYF. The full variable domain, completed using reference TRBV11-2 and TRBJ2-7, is EAGVAQSPRYKIIEKRQSVAFWCNPISGHATLYWYQQILGQGPKLLIQFQNNGVVDDSQLPKDRFSAERLKGVDSTLKIQPAKLEDSAVYLCASSPGRGLAAEQYFGPGTRLTVT.

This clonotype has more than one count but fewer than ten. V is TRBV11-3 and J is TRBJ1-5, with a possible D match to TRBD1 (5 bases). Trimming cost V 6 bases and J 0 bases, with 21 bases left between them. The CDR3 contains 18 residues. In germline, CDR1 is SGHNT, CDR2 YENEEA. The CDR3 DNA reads TGTGCCAGCAGGAGAGATCTCAGACAGTACTATAGCAATCAGCCCCAGCATTTT. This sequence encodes CASRRDLRQYYSNQPQHF.

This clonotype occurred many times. The CDR3 DNA sequence: TGCGCCAGCAGCCATGGGGGGTCTGAGGAAAAACTGTTTTTT. This gives the protein CASSHGGSEEKLFF. The chain uses TRBV4-1 and TRBJ1-4, with D maybe TRBD1 (5 bases). The CDR3 is 14 residues long. The germline gives CDR1 MGHRA, CDR2 YSYEKL. Trimming took off 3 bases at V and 8 bases at J, with 13 bases between the two ends.

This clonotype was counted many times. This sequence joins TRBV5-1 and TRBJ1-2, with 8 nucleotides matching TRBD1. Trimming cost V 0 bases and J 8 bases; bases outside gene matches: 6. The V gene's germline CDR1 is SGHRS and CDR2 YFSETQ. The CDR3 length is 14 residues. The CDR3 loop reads CASSLGDRLGGYTF. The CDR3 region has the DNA TGCGCCAGCAGCTTGGGGGACAGGCTCGGCGGCTACACCTTC.

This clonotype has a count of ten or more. The CDR3, as DNA: TGCGCCAGCAGCTTGGCCGGCCCCCAGGGCGAGCAGTACTTC. It codes for CASSLAGPQGEQYF. This sequence joins TRBV5-1 and TRBJ2-7; the D gene is possibly TRBD1 (5 bases). This CDR3 region has 14 residues. Germline V gene data show CDR1 as SGHRS and CDR2 as YFSETQ. V was pared by 0 bases and J by 6 bases, with 13 bases between.

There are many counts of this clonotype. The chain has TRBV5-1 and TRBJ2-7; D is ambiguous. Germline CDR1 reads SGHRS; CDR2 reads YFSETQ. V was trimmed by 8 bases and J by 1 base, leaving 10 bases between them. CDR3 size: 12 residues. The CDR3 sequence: CASSGPSYEQYF. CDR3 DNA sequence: TGCGCCAGTTCAGGACCGTCCTACGAGCAGTACTTC.

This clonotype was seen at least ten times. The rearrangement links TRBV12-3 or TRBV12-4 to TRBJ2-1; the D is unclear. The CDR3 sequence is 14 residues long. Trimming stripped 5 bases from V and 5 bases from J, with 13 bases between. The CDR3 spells CASSPPPRHNEQFF. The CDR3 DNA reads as TGTGCCAGCAGTCCCCCCCCTAGGCACAATGAGCAGTTCTTC.

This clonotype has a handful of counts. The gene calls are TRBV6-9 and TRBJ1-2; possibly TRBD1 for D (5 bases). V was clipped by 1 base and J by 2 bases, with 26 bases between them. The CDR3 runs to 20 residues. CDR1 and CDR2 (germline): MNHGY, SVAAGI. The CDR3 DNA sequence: TGTGCCAGCAGTTATTTGCGGGGGTGGCCAGGTGGGGTACCCAACTATGGCTACACCTTC. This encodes CASSYLRGWPGGVPNYGYTF.

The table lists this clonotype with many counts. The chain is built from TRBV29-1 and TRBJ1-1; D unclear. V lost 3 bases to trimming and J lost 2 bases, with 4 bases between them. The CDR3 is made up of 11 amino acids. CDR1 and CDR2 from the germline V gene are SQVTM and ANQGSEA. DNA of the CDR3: TGCAGCGTTGACAGCAACACTGAAGCTTTCTTT. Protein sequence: CSVDSNTEAFF.

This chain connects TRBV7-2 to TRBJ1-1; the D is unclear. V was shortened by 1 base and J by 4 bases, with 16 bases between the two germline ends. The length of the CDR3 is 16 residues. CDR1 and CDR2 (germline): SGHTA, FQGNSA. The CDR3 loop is CASSLDTVMMGTEAFF. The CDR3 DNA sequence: TGTGCCAGCAGCTTAGATACGGTGATGATGGGCACTGAAGCTTTCTTT.

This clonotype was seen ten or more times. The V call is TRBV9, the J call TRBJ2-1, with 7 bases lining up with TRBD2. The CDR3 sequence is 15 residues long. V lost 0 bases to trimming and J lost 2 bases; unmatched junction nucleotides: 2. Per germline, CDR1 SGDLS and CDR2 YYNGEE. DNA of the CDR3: TGTGCCAGCAGCGTAGCGGGGGGACCCTACAATGAGCAGTTCTTC. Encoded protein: CASSVAGGPYNEQFF.